This passage covers 30 T cell receptor beta chains from one sample sequenced in a study of blood T cell repertoires in COVID-19. Using immunoSEQ multiplex PCR, the repertoire was profiled, and TCRdb retains in-frame clones only, with some absent. The sample includes roughly 330,000 clones, about nine tenths seen only once; the top ten take more than 9%. Sequencing was carried out using PBMCs or T cells enriched from blood (not recorded which). The receptors were sampled from a woman younger than 30 who had recovered from COVID-19.

This chain connects TRBV20-1 to TRBJ2-7, with 11 bases that match TRBD2. The ends lost 3 bases at V and 7 bases at J; junction bases unmatched: 5. The germline CDR1 and CDR2 sequences are DFQATT and SNEGSKA (reference sequence). The CDR3 runs to 13 residues. CDR3 loop: CSASSGGAGEQYF. The CDR3 DNA is TGCAGTGCTAGTAGCGGGGGGGCGGGTGAGCAGTACTTC.

The chain is built from TRBV28 and TRBJ2-3, with 7 bases aligning to TRBD1. The CDR3 extends over 17 amino acids. The germline CDR1 and CDR2 sequences are MDHEN and SYDVKM. The trim removed 5 bases at V and 1 base at J, leaving 12 bases unmatched. The CDR3: CASSPYGYRGGTDTQYF. CDR3 sequence (DNA): TGTGCCAGCAGTCCTTATGGCTACAGGGGAGGCACAGATACGCAGTATTTT.

J is TRBJ2-3 and V is TRBV6-1; TRBD1 aligns across 7 bases. V shed 5 bases and J 4 bases; nucleotides not matched to a gene: 6. The V gene's germline CDR1 is MNHNS and CDR2 SASEGT. This CDR3 contains 14 residues. CDR3 DNA: TGTGCCAGCAGTTTAACAGGGGTCCCAGATACGCAGTATTTT. The encoded protein is CASSLTGVPDTQYF.

The rearrangement uses TRBV28 and TRBJ2-6; 7 bases line up with TRBD1. CDR1 and CDR2 (germline): MDHEN, SYDVKM. This CDR3 region has 18 residues. With V trimmed by 3 bases and J by 3 bases, 11 bases remained unmatched. CDR3 bases: TGTGCCAGCAGTTTGTACAGGGGTGTCTTAGGTGGGGCCAACGTCCTGACTTTC. Protein sequence: CASSLYRGVLGGANVLTF.

The chain links TRBV19 to TRBJ1-5; the D is unclear. The germline CDR1 and CDR2 sequences are LNHDA and SQIVND (reference sequence). This CDR3 is built from 15 residues. V was trimmed by 0 bases and J by 6 bases, leaving 12 bases between them. The DNA of the CDR3 is TGTGCCAGTAGTATAGAGGGGAGCCGAGGTCAGCCCCAGCATTTT. This encodes CASSIEGSRGQPQHF.

The chain links TRBV5-5 to TRBJ1-6; 10 bases map to TRBD1. CDR1 and CDR2 (germline): SGHKS, YYEKEE (reference sequence). CDR3 length: 15 residues. V dropped 2 bases and J dropped 9; count of bases not matched to a gene: 5. In DNA, the CDR3 is TGTGCCAGCAGCTTCCAGGACAGGGGGTTTTCACCCCTCCACTTT. It is translated as CASSFQDRGFSPLHF. The entire variable domain, with the rest obtained from reference TRBV5-5 and TRBJ1-6, is as follows: DAGVTQSPTHLIKTRGQQVTLRCSPISGHKSVSWYQQVLGQGPQFIFQYYEKEERGRGNFPDRFSARQFPNYSSELNVNALLLGDSALYLCASSFQDRGFSPLHFGNGTRLTVT.

The chain has TRBV9 and TRBJ1-6, with 7 positions matching TRBD1. The CDR3 contains 13 residues. The V gene's germline CDR1 is SGDLS and CDR2 YYNGEE. With 8 bases clipped from V and 7 bases from J, the junction kept 6 bases outside the gene matches. The CDR3 region has the DNA TGTGCCAGTAGAGACAGGGTAAATTCACCCCTCCACTTT. This translates into CASRDRVNSPLHF.

This clone was seen only once. The V gene is TRBV5-1, the J gene TRBJ1-1, with D unresolved. Germline values: CDR1 SGHRS, CDR2 YFSETQ. V was shortened by 4 bases and J by 0 bases, with 4 bases between the two germline ends. The CDR3 is made up of 12 amino acids. The CDR3 DNA is TGCGCCAGCAGCGACTTGAACACTGAAGCTTTCTTT. Its translation: CASSDLNTEAFF.

The chain recombines TRBV30 with TRBJ1-1; 12 positions match TRBD1. V trimming: 1 base; J trimming: 2 bases; junction bases outside the gene matches: 8. This CDR3 is 17 amino acids long. CDR1 is GTSNPN, CDR2 SVGIG, per germline (reference sequence). CDR3 bases: TGTGCCTGGAGTGAGGGACAGGGGGCCGGTTATAACACTGAAGCTTTCTTT. Translating it yields CAWSEGQGAGYNTEAFF.

CDR3 sequence reads: CAIRGSGGGTYNEQFF. The DNA for the CDR3 is TGTGCCATCAGGGGGAGCGGGGGGGGGACCTACAATGAGCAGTTCTTC. The gene calls are TRBV10-3 and TRBJ2-1, with 10 positions matching TRBD2. The V gene's germline CDR1 is ENHRY and CDR2 SYGVKD. The CDR3 is 16 residues long. J lost 2 bases, V lost 6 bases, and 7 bases had no gene match.

This sequence joins TRBV20-1 and TRBJ1-4, with 9 nucleotides matching TRBD1. This CDR3 has 16 residues. The germline V gene has CDR1 DFQATT and CDR2 SNEGSKA (reference sequence). The junction had 10 bases not matched to a gene; V was cut back by 3 bases and J by 5 bases. The CDR3 DNA is TGCAGTGCTAGTGATACAGGGGGCGGGAAGAATGAAAAACTGTTTTTT. Its translation is CSASDTGGGKNEKLFF.

The chain joins TRBV9 to TRBJ2-1; TRBD2 agrees at 7 bases. The V gene end was trimmed by 0 bases and the J gene end by 9 bases; junction bases not matched to a gene: 3. Germline lookup yields CDR1 SGDLS and CDR2 YYNGEE. The CDR3 runs to 13 residues. CDR3 DNA: TGTGCCAGCAGCGTAGCGGGGGGAGGTGAGCAGTTCTTC. It codes for CASSVAGGGEQFF. Filled out from reference TRBV9 and TRBJ2-1, the complete variable domain reads DSGVTQTPKHLITATGQRVTLRCSPRSGDLSVYWYQQSLDQGLQFLIQYYNGEERAKGNILERFSAQQFPDLHSELNLSSLELGDSALYFCASSVAGGGEQFFGPGTRLTVL.

This clone was observed once. The chain joins TRBV28 to TRBJ1-4; tentative D call: TRBD1 (6 bases). The CDR3 has 17 amino acids. The V end was cut by 5 bases, the J end by 9 bases, with 25 bases between. Germline V gene lookup returns CDR1 MDHEN and CDR2 SYDVKM. CDR3 protein: CASSTLVQQGPSKKLFF. CDR3 sequence (DNA): TGTGCCAGCAGTACTTTGGTCCAACAGGGCCCCTCGAAAAAACTGTTTTTT.

This clone was observed once. V is TRBV5-1 and J is TRBJ2-3, with TRBD2 matching over 8 bases. Germline values: CDR1 SGHRS, CDR2 YFSETQ. V shed 0 bases and J 1 base; nucleotides not matched to a gene: 7. This CDR3 contains 17 residues. The CDR3 spells CASSLVRGAGGTDTQYF. CDR3 nucleotides: TGCGCCAGCAGCTTGGTAAGGGGAGCGGGGGGCACAGATACGCAGTATTTT.

The chain uses TRBV6-5 and TRBJ2-5, with a weak D call TRBD2 (6 bases). Germline CDR1 is MNHEY and CDR2 is SVGAGI. V was trimmed by 6 bases and J by 2 bases, leaving 16 bases between them. CDR3 length: 15 residues. The CDR3 DNA sequence: TGTGCCAGCAGCCCCGAGGGGACTGGGCAAGAGACCCAGTACTTC. Translated, it gives CASSPEGTGQETQYF.

The rearrangement uses TRBV5-8 and TRBJ1-1; the D is unclear. V lost 0 bases and J 1 base, leaving 7 bases between the germline ends. The CDR3 sequence is 14 residues long. Looked up from germline, CDR1 is SGHTS and CDR2 is YDEGEE. The CDR3 is CASSLDRENTEAFF. The DNA of the CDR3 is TGTGCCAGCAGCTTGGACAGAGAGAACACTGAAGCTTTCTTT.

The V and J genes are TRBV19 and TRBJ1-6; 8 bases are a match to TRBD1. CDR3 length equals 14 residues. V was clipped by 5 bases and J by 8 bases; unmatched bases: 5. The germline gives CDR1 LNHDA, CDR2 SQIVND (reference sequence). CDR3 in DNA: TGTGCCAGTAGTGCACAGGGGGGGGATTCACCCCTCCACTTT. It is translated as CASSAQGGDSPLHF.

In its sample, this clone was seen a few times. This sequence is one base from a far larger clone and is likely a read error. Other nucleotide sequences from this sample produce the same CDR3. This sequence joins TRBV28 and TRBJ2-1, with D maybe TRBD2 (7 bases). CDR3 length: 14 amino acids. Germline CDR1 is MDHEN and CDR2 is SYDVKM. V lost 9 bases and J 7 bases, leaving 19 bases between the germline ends. In nucleotides, the CDR3 is TGTGCCAGGAGGGGGGGGGCTCTGTTTAATGAGCAGTTCTTC. This gives the protein CARRGGALFNEQFF.

The J gene is TRBJ1-2, the V gene TRBV24-1; a possible D gene is TRBD1 (6 bases). CDR3 size: 15 residues. V dropped 4 bases and J dropped 0 bases, with 11 bases sitting between them. The germline CDR1 and CDR2 sequences are KGHDR and SFDVKD. DNA for the CDR3: TGTGCCACCAGTGAGGCAACAGGGACTAACTATGGCTACACCTTC. The encoded protein is CATSEATGTNYGYTF.

The V gene is TRBV7-9, the J gene TRBJ1-2; no firm D call. Deletions cut 5 bases from V and 3 bases from J, with 10 bases between. Per germline, CDR1 SEHNR and CDR2 FQNEAQ (reference sequence). The CDR3 contains 13 residues. The CDR3 DNA reads TGTGCCAGCAGCCCACCGAGCCACTATGGCTACACCTTC. Translating it yields CASSPPSHYGYTF.

This chain links TRBV7-9 with TRBJ2-5; weak D call: TRBD1 (6 bases). Germline-derived CDR1 and CDR2 are SEHNR and FQNEAQ (reference sequence). V lost 2 bases, J lost 5 bases, and 12 bases lay in between. This CDR3 spans 14 amino acids. The CDR3 region has the DNA TGTGCCAGCAGCTTAAAAGCAGGGGCTGAGACCCAGTACTTC. Protein product: CASSLKAGAETQYF.

The rearrangement joins TRBV4-1 to TRBJ1-6; D not resolved. The ends were cut back, 0 bases at V and 2 bases at J, with 8 bases in the middle. This CDR3 contains 16 residues. Germline values: CDR1 MGHRA, CDR2 YSYEKL. The CDR3 loop is CASSQDVTPYNSPLHF. As DNA, the CDR3 is TGCGCCAGCAGCCAAGATGTTACTCCCTATAATTCACCCCTCCACTTT.

The chain links TRBV30 to TRBJ1-4; 12 nucleotides line up with TRBD1. This CDR3 has 14 residues. V trimming: 1 base; J trimming: 8 bases; junction bases outside the gene matches: 2. Germline lookup yields CDR1 GTSNPN and CDR2 SVGIG (reference sequence). CDR3 in DNA: TGTGCCTGGAGTGCGGGACAGGGGGCCGAAAAACTGTTTTTT. As protein: CAWSAGQGAEKLFF.

This sequence joins TRBV19 and TRBJ2-7; TRBD1 matches at 7 bases. The CDR3 runs 14 residues. V was clipped by 6 bases and J by 1 base; unmatched bases: 6. CDR1 is LNHDA and CDR2 is SQIVND in the germline V gene (reference sequence). DNA of the CDR3: TGTGCCAGTAGCGCTACAGGGGCGTCCTACGAGCAGTACTTC. It encodes CASSATGASYEQYF.

This clone was seen a single time. The J gene is TRBJ1-1, the V gene TRBV18; 7 bases fit TRBD1. CDR3 length: 15 residues. Germline CDR1 reads KGHSH; CDR2 reads LQKENI. The V and J ends lost 2 bases and 11 bases, in that order; junction bases with no gene match: 14. DNA of the CDR3: TGTGCCAGCTCACCAAAACCGGGACAGACGAATCGGGCTTTCTTT. Translating it yields CASSPKPGQTNRAFF. The variable domain in full, with the rest retrieved from reference TRBV18 and TRBJ1-1, is NAGVMQNPRHLVRRRGQEARLRCSPMKGHSHVYWYRQLPEEGLKFMVYLQKENIIDESGMPKERFSAEFPKEGPSILRIQQVVRGDSAAYFCASSPKPGQTNRAFFGQGTRLTVV.

This chain uses TRBV4-2 with TRBJ1-4; weak D call: TRBD1 (6 bases). CDR1 is LGHNA and CDR2 is YNFKEQ in the germline V gene. V was cut by 0 bases and J by 5 bases, with 19 bases left in between. The CDR3 is 18 amino acids. CDR3 sequence: CASSQDWRGGKGNEKLFF. The CDR3 DNA sequence: TGTGCCAGCAGCCAAGATTGGCGCGGGGGCAAGGGGAATGAAAAACTGTTTTTT.

This clone was seen once. The chain couples TRBV3-1 (or the pseudogene TRBV3-2) to TRBJ1-3, with D maybe TRBD1 (6 bases). Germline values: CDR1 LGHDT, CDR2 YNNKEL (reference sequence). The length of the CDR3 is 14 residues. V was trimmed by 5 bases and J by 5 bases, leaving 13 bases between them. DNA of the CDR3: TGTGCCAGCAGCGGGACATGGGGGCGAAACACCATATATTTT. As protein: CASSGTWGRNTIYF.

V and J are TRBV7-3 and TRBJ1-2; a possible D gene is TRBD1 (5 bases). From germline, CDR1 is SGHTA and CDR2 FQGTGA. The length of the CDR3 is 17 residues. The V gene lost 1 base and the J gene lost 7 bases, with 22 bases spanning the gap. The CDR3 here is CASSLKGARGSGAGYTF. The CDR3 DNA follows: TGTGCCAGCAGCTTAAAAGGGGCACGGGGGAGCGGGGCTGGCTACACCTTC.

The genes are TRBV10-3 and TRBJ1-1; D possibly corresponds to TRBD1 (5 bases). Trimming left V 2 bases short and J 3 bases short, with 13 bases between. Germline loops: CDR1 ENHRY, CDR2 SYGVKD. The CDR3 is 15 residues long. CDR3 nucleotides: TGTGCCATCAGTGAGGGCAGGGCTGGGGACACTGAAGCTTTCTTT. Protein product: CAISEGRAGDTEAFF.

This chain joins TRBV9 and TRBJ1-2; tentatively, D is TRBD1 (5 bases). The ends were cut back, 3 bases at V and 2 bases at J, with 8 bases in the middle. CDR3 length equals 13 residues. Germline V gives CDR1 SGDLS, CDR2 YYNGEE. CDR3 residues: CASSDQGNYGYTF. The CDR3 nucleotides read TGTGCCAGCAGCGACCAGGGAAACTATGGCTACACCTTC.